This T cell receptor (beta chain) came from a study of T cell clones after liver transplantation. Study summary: Samples came from ITN030ST, which attempted immunosuppression withdrawal within 2 years of liver transplantation.

CDR3 length equals 13 residues. Germline V gives CDR1 LNHDA, CDR2 SQIVND (reference sequence). V lost 7 bases and J lost 6, with 10 bases in between. Clones were sequenced by immunoSEQ multiplex PCR, and TCRdb holds only the in-frame ones, with some missing. The sample has tens of thousands of clones, roughly 85% seen once; the top ten hold 2.5% to 3.5%. This clone turned up a few times. The starting material was CD4+ T cells from blood, obtained at the 22-month timepoint. The chain combines TRBV19 with TRBJ1-6, with unresolved D. The receptor comes from a human patient who received a liver transplant. Some of the T cells might come from the graft donor. The CDR3 spells CASKTPGNSPLHF. CDR3 nucleotides: TGTGCCAGTAAAACTCCGGGTAATTCACCCCTCCACTTT.